This record looks at one TCR beta chain sequence and its context. The length of the CDR3 is 14 residues. Deletions cut 0 bases from V and 3 bases from J, with 10 bases between. The germline V gene has CDR1 SGHRS and CDR2 YFSETQ. The record originates from a study of blood T cell repertoires in COVID-19. Data came from immunoSEQ multiplex PCR; TCRdb stores just in-frame clones and leaves some out. The profile covers fewer than 300,000 clones, with roughly 87% appearing a single time and roughly 13% taken by the ten largest. Sequenced input: peripheral blood. This clonotype was sampled from a human donor in a cohort sampled during active COVID-19. The chain employs TRBV5-1 and TRBJ2-7; D remains unclear. The CDR3 here is CASSLGASGYEQYF. The CDR3 region has the DNA TGCGCCAGCAGCTTGGGGGCCTCTGGCTACGAGCAGTACTTC.